The 8 T cell receptor beta chains reported below all come from one sample, sequenced in a study of blood T cell repertoires in COVID-19. Produced via immunoSEQ multiplex PCR; TCRdb's table is partial and in-frame only. The repertoire holds 140,000 to 150,000 clones, with 84% as singletons. The sample was PBMCs or T cells enriched from blood (not recorded which). The receptors here all came from a woman aged 50 to 60 with acute COVID-19.

V gene TRBV10-3 combines with J gene TRBJ2-7; possibly TRBD1 for D (6 bases). Trimming removed 6 bases at V and 5 bases at J, with 14 bases between. The germline CDR1 and CDR2 sequences are ENHRY and SYGVKD. The CDR3 covers 13 residues. DNA for the CDR3: TGTGCCATCAGGGTTACAGGGATGGACGAGCAGTACTTC. It codes for CAIRVTGMDEQYF.

The chain carries TRBV6-2 or TRBV6-3 and TRBJ2-7; 7 bases fit TRBD2. With 2 bases clipped from V and 3 bases from J, the junction kept 7 bases outside the gene matches. Germline CDR1 is MNHEY and CDR2 is SVGEGT. The CDR3 has 15 amino acids. CDR3 DNA: TGTGCCAGCAGTTACGGGCGCGGGGGTAACTACGAGCAGTACTTC. This encodes CASSYGRGGNYEQYF.

This clone is a singleton in its sample. The chain uses TRBV7-9 and TRBJ2-7; D gene ambiguous. The V gene's germline CDR1 is SEHNR and CDR2 FQNEAQ (reference sequence). The CDR3 runs 12 residues. V was clipped by 2 bases and J by 5 bases, with 7 bases between them. The CDR3 DNA is TGTGCCAGCAGCTTAAATATTGACGAGCAGTACTTC. Its protein product is CASSLNIDEQYF.

V gene TRBV18 combines with J gene TRBJ2-3, with 12 positions matching TRBD2. The CDR3 length is 19 residues. Unmatched junction bases numbered 14, after V lost 6 bases and J lost 1 base. Per the germline V gene, CDR1 is KGHSH and CDR2 is LQKENI. CDR3 sequence: CASSDQGPASGRGTDTQYF. The CDR3 DNA reads as TGTGCCAGCTCCGACCAGGGTCCGGCTAGCGGGAGGGGCACAGATACGCAGTATTTT.

The chain is built from TRBV21-1 and TRBJ2-4; the tabulated D call, TRBD2, remains unverified against the DNA. TRBV21-1 is a pseudogene locus. CDR3 length: 15 amino acids. DNA for the CDR3: TGTGCCAGCAGCAGCGGATTACTAGCCAAAAACATTCAGTACTTC. Translating gives CASSSGLLAKNIQYF.

V and J are TRBV19 and TRBJ1-4; unclear D gene. Germline V lookup: CDR1 LNHDA, CDR2 SQIVND (reference sequence). Trimming took 2 bases from V and 15 from J, leaving 28 bases between them. The CDR3 runs 17 residues. Written as DNA, the CDR3 is TGTGCCAGTAGTATAAGGGCGGGAAACCTCACGCCAGTACGGGTGTTTTTT. Amino acid sequence: CASSIRAGNLTPVRVFF.

Comments on this clone: In the same sample, other DNA sequences code for this CDR3. The chain joins TRBV5-6 to TRBJ1-5, with D possibly being TRBD1 (5 bases). The V gene's germline CDR1 is SGHDT and CDR2 YYEEEE. V dropped 3 bases and J dropped 0 bases, with 10 bases sitting between them. The CDR3 is 15 amino acids. CDR3 protein: CASSWQGNSNQPQHF. The DNA of the CDR3 is TGTGCCAGCAGCTGGCAGGGCAATAGCAATCAGCCCCAGCATTTT.

This rearrangement joins TRBV5-1 to TRBJ1-4, with D perhaps TRBD1 (6 bases). V was clipped by 2 bases and J by 4 bases, with 9 bases between them. Germline CDR1 and CDR2: SGHRS and YFSETQ. This CDR3 has 14 amino acids. The CDR3 spells CASSLTGLNEKLFF. CDR3 nucleotide sequence: TGCGCCAGCAGCTTAACAGGGCTTAATGAAAAACTGTTTTTT. Full variable domain (remainder filled in from reference TRBV5-1 and TRBJ1-4): KAGVTQTPRYLIKTRGQQVTLSCSPISGHRSVSWYQQTPGQGLQFLFEYFSETQRNKGNFPGRFSGRQFSNSRSEMNVSTLELGDSALYLCASSLTGLNEKLFFGSGTQLSVL.